This entry concerns a single T cell receptor beta chain. This clone was detected only a few times. Its antigen remains undetermined. Base qualities are not recorded, but no much larger clone differs from it by a single base. This entry is derived from a study of OX40 agonist ivuxolimab in advanced cancers. In terms of the full investigation: Ivuxolimab was a fully human IgG2 agonistic monoclonal antibody targeting the costimulatory receptor OX40 (CD134). Intravenous ivuxolimab was administered to patients every 2 weeks at six dose levels: 0.01, 0.1, 0.3, 1.5, 3 and 10 mg/kg. Of the approximately 53 patients in dose escalation, 19 had hepatocellular carcinoma, approximately 15 had melanoma, 9 had renal cell carcinoma and 9 had head and neck cancer. In the dose-escalation cohort, 82.7% of patients were male, and the mean age was around 60 years, with a range of roughly 23 to 85. Prior anti-PD-1, anti-PD-L1 or anti-CTLA-4 therapy was permitted, and checkpoint inhibitors had been received by about 37% of dose-escalation patients. Partial responses were achieved by three dose-escalation patients, of whom one had hepatocellular carcinoma and two had cutaneous melanoma. The point of sequencing TCRbeta in the periphery was to test whether ivuxolimab changed TCR sequence diversity and drove clonal T-cell expansion. The paper describes the monotherapy dose-escalation part (N of about 54 patients) of the phase I trial of ivuxolimab. The paper as a whole reports these results and caveats: On average, CD8+ T cells showed more expanded clones than CD4+ T cells after ivuxolimab. At doses from 0.1 to 3.0 mg/kg, clonal expansion was seen in both CD4+ and CD8+ blood T cells between baseline and week 6. Antigen specificity was not determined for the clonally expanded peripheral T cells. In the 0.1-3.0 mg/kg groups, partial responders were among the patients with the lowest normalized peripheral clonal expansion, particularly in CD8+ T cells. Low levels of normalized T-cell clonal expansion were also seen in some nonresponding patients.

V and J are truncated by 7 bases and 5 bases respectively, leaving an intervening sequence of 15 bases. Taken from the germline V gene, the CDR1 and CDR2 loops are MNHNS and SASEGT. From the cysteine through the phenylalanine, the CDR3 covers 13 amino acids. This entry keeps only the CDR3 DNA: 39 bases, framed from base 1. Genomic DNA was isolated from the sorted cells so that the TCRbeta CDR3 region could be sequenced. TCRbeta CDR3 regions were sequenced using the immunoSEQ Assay. This is the immuneACCESS table as TCRdb keeps it, with only in-frame sequences that have V and J called. A part of the clones is gone; compared with another copy, unresolved V genes explain less than half, and the rest is unexplained. This sample holds fewer than 95,000 clones; approximately 85% were observed only once. Approximately 0.65% of the sample is taken by the ten largest. The trial excluded patients who had a history of autoimmune disease or who were on systemic immunosuppression. In every dose cohort, peripheral blood was drawn for TCR sequencing at baseline, cycle 4 day 1, and cycle 7 day 1. Samples were obtained from an open-label, multicenter, first-in-human phase I dose-escalation trial of ivuxolimab. Adults with locally advanced or metastatic melanoma, renal cell, hepatocellular, or head and neck squamous cell carcinoma were enrolled in the trial. CD4+ and CD8+ T cells were sorted separately from peripheral blood before TCR sequencing.

This chain joins TRBV6-1 to TRBJ2-7; TRBD1 is a weak D gene call, 6 bases matching. The sequencing used CD4+ or CD8+ T cells sorted from blood, collected in a trial of the OX40 agonist ivuxolimab. This receptor was identified in an adult with an advanced solid tumor such as melanoma, head and neck, liver or kidney cancer. The CDR3 sequence is CASNPRGPDEQYF. The sequenced DNA: TGTGCCAGCAATCCCAGGGGACCTGACGAGCAGTACTTC.